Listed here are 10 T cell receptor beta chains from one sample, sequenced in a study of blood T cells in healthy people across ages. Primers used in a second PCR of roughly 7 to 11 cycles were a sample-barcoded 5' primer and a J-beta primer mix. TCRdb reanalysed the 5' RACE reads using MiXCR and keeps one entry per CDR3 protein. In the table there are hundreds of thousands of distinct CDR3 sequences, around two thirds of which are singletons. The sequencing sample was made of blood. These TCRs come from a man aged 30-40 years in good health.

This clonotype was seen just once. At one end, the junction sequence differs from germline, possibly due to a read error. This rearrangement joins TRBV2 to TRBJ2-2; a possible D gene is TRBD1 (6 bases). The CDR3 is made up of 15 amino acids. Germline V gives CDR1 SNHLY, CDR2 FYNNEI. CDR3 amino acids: CASSVQGYSTRELFF. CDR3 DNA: TGTGCCAGCAGTGTTCAGGGGTATAGCACCAGGGAGCTGTTTTTT. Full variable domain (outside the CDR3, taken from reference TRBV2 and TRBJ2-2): EPEVTQTPSHQVTQMGQEVILRCVPISNHLYFYWYRQILGQKVEFLVSFYNNEISEKSEIFDDQFSVERPDGSNFTLKIRSTKLEDSAMYFCASSVQGYSTRELFFGEGSRLTVL.

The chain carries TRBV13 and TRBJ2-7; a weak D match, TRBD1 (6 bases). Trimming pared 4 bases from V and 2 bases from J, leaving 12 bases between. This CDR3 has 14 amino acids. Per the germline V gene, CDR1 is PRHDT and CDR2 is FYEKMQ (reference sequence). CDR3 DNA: TGTGCCAGCAGCTCCCGGGACATAGCCTACGAGCAGTACTTC. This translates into CASSSRDIAYEQYF. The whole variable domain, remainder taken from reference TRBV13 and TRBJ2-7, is AAGVIQSPRHLIKEKRETATLKCYPIPRHDTVYWYQQGPGQDPQFLISFYEKMQSDKGSIPDRFSAQQFSDYHSELNMSSLELGDSALYFCASSSRDIAYEQYFGPGTRLTVT.

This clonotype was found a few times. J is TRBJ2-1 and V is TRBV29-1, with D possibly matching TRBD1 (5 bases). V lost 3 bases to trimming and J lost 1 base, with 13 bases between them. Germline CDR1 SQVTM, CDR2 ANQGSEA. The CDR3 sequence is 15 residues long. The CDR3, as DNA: TGCAGCGTTGACAGGGCCTACACTTCCTACAATGAGCAGTTCTTC. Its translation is CSVDRAYTSYNEQFF.

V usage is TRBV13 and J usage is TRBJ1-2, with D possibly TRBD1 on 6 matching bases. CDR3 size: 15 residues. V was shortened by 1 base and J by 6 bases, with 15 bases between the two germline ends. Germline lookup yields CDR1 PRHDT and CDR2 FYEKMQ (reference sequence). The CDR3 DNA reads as TGTGCCAGCAGCTTAGTCCCGCAGGGGATGGATGGCTACACCTTC. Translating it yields CASSLVPQGMDGYTF.

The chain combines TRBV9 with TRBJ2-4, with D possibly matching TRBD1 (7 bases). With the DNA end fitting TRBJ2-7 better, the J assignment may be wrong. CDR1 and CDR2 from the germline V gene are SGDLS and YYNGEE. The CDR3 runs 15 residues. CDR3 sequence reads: CASSVDQGGLYEQYF. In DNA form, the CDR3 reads TGTGCCAGCAGCGTAGACCAGGGGGGACTCTACGAGCAGTACTTC.

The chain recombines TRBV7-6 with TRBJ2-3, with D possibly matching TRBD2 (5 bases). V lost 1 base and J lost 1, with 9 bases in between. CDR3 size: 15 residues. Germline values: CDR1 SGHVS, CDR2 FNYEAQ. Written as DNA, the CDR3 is TGTGCCAGCAGCTTAGAGTGGGGAGGCACAGATACGCAGTATTTT. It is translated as CASSLEWGGTDTQYF.

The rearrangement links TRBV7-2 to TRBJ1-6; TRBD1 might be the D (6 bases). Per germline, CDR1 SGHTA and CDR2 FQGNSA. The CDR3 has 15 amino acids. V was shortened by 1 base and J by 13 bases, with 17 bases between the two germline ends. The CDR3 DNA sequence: TGTACCAGCAGCTTAGTCTACCAGGGGAAGGGGCCCCTCCACTTT. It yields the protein CTSSLVYQGKGPLHF.

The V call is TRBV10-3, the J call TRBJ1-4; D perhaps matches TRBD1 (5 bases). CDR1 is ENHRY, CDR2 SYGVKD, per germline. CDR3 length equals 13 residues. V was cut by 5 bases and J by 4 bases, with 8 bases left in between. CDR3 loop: CAISRDGNEKLFF. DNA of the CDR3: TGTGCCATCAGTAGGGACGGTAATGAAAAACTGTTTTTT.

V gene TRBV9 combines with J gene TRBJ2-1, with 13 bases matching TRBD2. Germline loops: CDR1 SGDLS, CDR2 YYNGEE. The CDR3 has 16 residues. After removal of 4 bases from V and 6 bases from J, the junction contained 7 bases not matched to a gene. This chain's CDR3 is CASSIGLAGVFNEQFF. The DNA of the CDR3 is TGTGCCAGCAGCATCGGACTAGCGGGGGTCTTCAATGAGCAGTTCTTC.

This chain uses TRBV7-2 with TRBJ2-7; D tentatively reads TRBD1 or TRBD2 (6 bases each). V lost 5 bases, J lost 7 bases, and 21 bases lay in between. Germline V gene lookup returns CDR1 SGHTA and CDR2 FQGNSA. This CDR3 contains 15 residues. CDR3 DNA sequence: TGTGCCAGCAGCCGGCGGGGACAAAGGTTTTGGGAGCAGTACTTC. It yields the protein CASSRRGQRFWEQYF.